This record concerns one T cell receptor (beta chain) sequence. Its antigen remains unknown. Germline V gives CDR1 LNHDA, CDR2 SQIVND (reference sequence). The CDR3 has 15 amino acids. V gave up 3 bases and J gave up 8 bases, with 20 bases separating them. This entry is derived from a study of long-term antiretroviral therapy in people with HIV. Study-level results: Although diversity increased after ART, it remained lower than in transplant donor controls.

Version v3.0 of the immunoSEQ assay ran at survey level. Sequencing was designed to cover about 40,000-50,000 T-cell genomes in each sample. Produced via immunoSEQ multiplex PCR; TCRdb's table is partial and in-frame only. The data hold 31,000 or so clones, with 96% observed a single time. This clonotype was sampled from a young man with HIV. The chain links TRBV19 to TRBJ2-7; D unclear. The source material was unsorted PBMCs, sampled around 6.6 years after starting antiretroviral therapy. This CDR3 reads CASSIVSQTTSQQYF. The CDR3 DNA sequence: TGTGCCAGTAGTATTGTGAGCCAGACCACCTCCCAGCAGTACTTC.